The source of this TCR beta chain is a study of blood T cell repertoires in COVID-19. Study in general: Nucleic acid was either cDNA or gDNA, and it came from T cells, B-cell-depleted T cells, or PBMCs.

Sequenced by immunoSEQ multiplex PCR; TCRdb stores in-frame clones only, minus some. The sample has about 160,000 clones; approximately 92% are singletons. The TCR comes from a woman aged 45-60 years with acute or convalescent COVID-19. The sample taken for sequencing was peripheral blood.

The CDR3 spells CASSAGQGDTEAFF. The CDR3 nucleotides read TGTGCCAGCAGTGCGGGACAGGGCGACACTGAAGCTTTCTTT. V and J are TRBV27 and TRBJ1-1; 9 bases are a match to TRBD1. CDR3 size: 14 residues. Germline V CDR1 and CDR2: MNHEY, SMNVEV (reference sequence). The V gene end was trimmed by 5 bases and the J gene end by 3 bases; junction bases not matched to a gene: 4.